The entry that follows covers one T cell receptor (beta chain) sequence. This sample stems from a study of control samples from healthy donors and cancer patients. This table comes from immunoSEQ multiplex PCR, and its TCRdb copy is limited to in-frame clones, with some not included. Among 60,000 to 65,000 clones listed, roughly 85% were seen once. This receptor was identified in a man aged 35-49 years in good health. The sample taken for sequencing was blood.

CDR3 in DNA: TGTGCCACCCAGAGACAGGGGAAGAGTGAATCCAACGTCCTGACTTTC. Translating gives CATQRQGKSESNVLTF. The chain joins TRBV6-6 to TRBJ2-6; 8 bases are a match to TRBD1. Germline trimming cut 10 bases from V and 8 bases from J; bases unmatched to any gene: 16. The CDR3 runs to 16 residues. Germline V gene data show CDR1 as MNHNY and CDR2 as SVGAGI (reference sequence).